The 32 T cell receptor beta chains below come from one sample, sequenced in a study of blood T cell repertoires in COVID-19. The repertoire was sequenced with immunoSEQ multiplex PCR; TCRdb's copy has only in-frame clones and lacks some. The sample includes 250,000 to 350,000 clones, about 90% of them seen just once. The sample was peripheral blood. The receptors shown here come from a man between 18 and 29 years old who had recovered from COVID-19.

The chain combines TRBV25-1 with TRBJ1-5; D not certain. Trimming shortened V by 3 bases and J by 7 bases, and 16 bases separated the two germline ends. This CDR3 comprises 15 residues. The germline gives CDR1 MGHDK, CDR2 SYGVNS. The CDR3 reads CASSEGGCGEQPQHF. The CDR3 coding sequence is TGTGCCAGCAGTGAGGGAGGTTGCGGTGAGCAGCCCCAGCATTTT.

This rearrangement joins TRBV10-3 to TRBJ2-1; 8 bases match TRBD1. Germline loops: CDR1 ENHRY, CDR2 SYGVKD. V trimming: 4 bases; J trimming: 8 bases; junction bases outside the gene matches: 4. The CDR3 contains 13 residues. Here the CDR3 reads CAISVQGAYEQFF. In DNA, the CDR3 is TGTGCCATCAGTGTCCAGGGGGCCTATGAGCAGTTCTTC.

With respect to this clone: Other DNA variants within this sample encode the same CDR3. The V and J genes are TRBV7-9 and TRBJ1-6, with D perhaps TRBD1 (5 bases). The V and J ends lost 5 bases and 7 bases respectively, with 6 bases between them. CDR1 and CDR2 (germline): SEHNR, FQNEAQ (reference sequence). CDR3 length: 12 amino acids. This CDR3 reads CASSQGNSPLHF. In DNA, the CDR3 is TGTGCCAGCAGCCAGGGAAATTCACCCCTCCACTTT. The full variable domain, with the rest looked up from reference TRBV7-9 and TRBJ1-6, is DTGVSQNPRHKITKRGQNVTFRCDPISEHNRLYWYRQTLGQGPEFLTYFQNEAQLEKSRLLSDRFSAERPKGSFSTLEIQRTEQGDSAMYLCASSQGNSPLHFGNGTRLTVT.

This chain uses TRBV7-9 with TRBJ1-4, with TRBD1 matching 8 bases. Germline assignment: CDR1 SEHNR and CDR2 FQNEAQ (reference sequence). J lost 7 bases, V lost 5 bases, and 6 bases had no gene match. There are 14 residues in the CDR3. The CDR3 is CASSPQGAGEKLFF. The CDR3 nucleotides are TGTGCCAGCAGCCCCCAGGGGGCGGGTGAAAAACTGTTTTTT.

The chain carries TRBV29-1 and TRBJ2-3; D possibly corresponds to TRBD2 (6 bases). The germline V gene has CDR1 SQVTM and CDR2 ANQGSEA. The CDR3 extends over 11 amino acids. V was shortened by 3 bases and J by 10 bases, with 11 bases between the two germline ends. Here the CDR3 DNA reads TGCAGCGTTGACCGGGAGTCCTCGCAGTATTTT. This sequence encodes CSVDRESSQYF.

The chain carries TRBV19 and TRBJ1-1; 8 bases line up with TRBD1. V trimming: 1 base; J trimming: 0 bases; junction bases outside the gene matches: 4. From germline, CDR1 is LNHDA and CDR2 SQIVND (reference sequence). This CDR3 is 16 amino acids long. In DNA form, the CDR3 reads TGTGCCAGTAGTATAGGGGACAGGATCTTGAACACTGAAGCTTTCTTT. Translated: CASSIGDRILNTEAFF.

The rearrangement uses TRBV6-5 and TRBJ2-3; 12 bases fit TRBD2. The V gene end was trimmed by 7 bases and the J gene end by 2 bases; junction bases not matched to a gene: 1. The CDR3 length is 14 residues. From germline, CDR1 is MNHEY and CDR2 SVGAGI. The CDR3 spells CASTSGRATDTQYF. CDR3 DNA sequence: TGTGCCAGCACTAGCGGGAGGGCCACAGATACGCAGTATTTT.

Worth noting for this clone: Distinct nucleotide sequences in the sample also encode this CDR3. This chain joins TRBV12-3 or TRBV12-4 and TRBJ2-7, with 7 positions matching TRBD1. The length of the CDR3 is 13 residues. V lost 3 bases to trimming and J lost 3 bases; unmatched junction nucleotides: 2. The CDR3: CASSFDRVYEQYF. CDR3 bases: TGTGCCAGCAGTTTTGACAGGGTCTACGAGCAGTACTTC.

J is TRBJ2-2 and V is TRBV18, with D possibly matching TRBD1 (5 bases). V lost 3 bases and J lost 3, with 11 bases in between. The CDR3 covers 15 residues. Looked up from germline, CDR1 is KGHSH and CDR2 is LQKENI. The CDR3 is CASSPDSLDTGELFF. The DNA of the CDR3 is TGTGCCAGCTCACCCGACAGCCTAGACACCGGGGAGCTGTTTTTT.

V and J are TRBV9 and TRBJ2-1, with TRBD2 identical over 8 bases. V was clipped by 4 bases and J by 3 bases; unmatched bases: 9. From germline, CDR1 is SGDLS and CDR2 YYNGEE. This CDR3 has 16 residues. CDR3: CASSSGGLGGYNEQFF. In DNA, the CDR3 is TGTGCCAGCAGCTCGGGGGGGCTAGGAGGCTACAATGAGCAGTTCTTC.

The chain carries TRBV10-3 and TRBJ2-1; 10 nucleotides agree with TRBD2. The V segment lost 5 bases and the J segment 7 bases; nucleotides outside the gene matches: 11. The CDR3 is made up of 16 amino acids. Germline V gives CDR1 ENHRY, CDR2 SYGVKD. The CDR3 DNA is TGTGCCATCAGTCGGATGACTAGCGGGCAAGGGAATGAGCAGTTCTTC. Translating gives CAISRMTSGQGNEQFF.

The chain joins TRBV18 to TRBJ2-3; D uncertain. The CDR3 has 13 amino acids. The V end lost 6 bases, the J end lost 1 base, and 8 bases lay between the germline ends. Germline V lookup: CDR1 KGHSH, CDR2 LQKENI. The CDR3 sequence: CASSAPGTDTQYF. The CDR3 DNA sequence: TGTGCCAGCTCGGCCCCCGGCACAGATACGCAGTATTTT.

This clone was seen a few times. V gene TRBV7-9 combines with J gene TRBJ1-1, with 9 bases that match TRBD1. Germline lookup yields CDR1 SEHNR and CDR2 FQNEAQ (reference sequence). The CDR3 loop spans 14 amino acids. J was trimmed by 5 bases and V by 5 bases; bases with no gene match: 6. CDR3 nucleotide sequence: TGTGCCAGCAGCGCCAGGACAGGGGAAACTGAAGCTTTCTTT. Amino acids: CASSARTGETEAFF.

As regards this clone: Other DNA variants within this sample encode the same CDR3. The chain employs TRBV7-9 and TRBJ2-7; 10 nucleotides match TRBD1. V shed 6 bases and J 3 bases; nucleotides not matched to a gene: 2. CDR3 length: 13 amino acids. Germline V CDR1 and CDR2: SEHNR, FQNEAQ (reference sequence). The CDR3 loop reads CASSWDRGYEQYF. Written as DNA, the CDR3 is TGTGCCAGCAGTTGGGACAGGGGCTACGAGCAGTACTTC.

The chain employs TRBV29-1 and TRBJ2-5; D may be TRBD1 (6 bases). Trimming stripped 7 bases from V and 7 bases from J, with 22 bases between. CDR3 size: 14 residues. Germline values: CDR1 SQVTM, CDR2 ANQGSEA. The CDR3 nucleotides read TGCAGCGGTCTACAGGGTTTGGGTGTCGGGACCCAGTACTTC. As protein: CSGLQGLGVGTQYF.

DNA of the CDR3: TGTGCCAGCAGTTTACGGAGCCCCTACAATGAGCAGTTCTTC. Amino acids: CASSLRSPYNEQFF. This chain links TRBV27 with TRBJ2-1, with D unresolved. CDR3 length equals 14 residues. The germline V gene has CDR1 MNHEY and CDR2 SMNVEV (reference sequence). Trimming removed 2 bases from V and 2 bases from J, with 7 bases in between.

This clone was detected once. V is TRBV5-4 and J is TRBJ2-4; D is possibly TRBD1 (6 bases). V shed 4 bases and J shed 2 bases, with 13 bases lying between them. The CDR3 runs 15 residues. The V gene's germline CDR1 is SGHNT and CDR2 YYREEE (reference sequence). The CDR3 sequence: CASSLGGQSKNIQYF. In DNA form, the CDR3 reads TGTGCCAGCAGCCTAGGGGGACAATCCAAAAACATTCAGTACTTC.

To note about this clone: Other DNA sequences from this sample encode an identical CDR3 as well. V and J are TRBV10-3 and TRBJ1-3; no clear D gene. From germline, CDR1 is ENHRY and CDR2 SYGVKD. V lost 0 bases to trimming and J lost 0 bases, with 12 bases between them. This CDR3 spans 17 amino acids. The CDR3 reads CAISESGGPSSGNTIYF. Written as DNA, the CDR3 is TGTGCCATCAGTGAGTCAGGAGGACCCAGCTCTGGAAACACCATATATTTT.

The chain employs TRBV6-6 and TRBJ2-7, with D perhaps matching TRBD1 (6 bases). This CDR3 contains 14 residues. V was clipped by 5 bases and J by 5 bases, with 16 bases between them. In germline, CDR1 is MNHNY, CDR2 SVGAGI (reference sequence). The CDR3 spells CASSAQGSKDEQYF. The CDR3 nucleotides are TGTGCCAGCAGTGCACAGGGATCTAAGGACGAGCAGTACTTC.

The chain employs TRBV12-3 or TRBV12-4 and TRBJ1-2; D not resolved. The CDR3 is 12 amino acids. V was clipped by 5 bases and J by 7 bases, with 11 bases between them. In DNA, the CDR3 is TGTGCCAGCAGTACCCGGGGAAGTGGCTACACCTTC. Amino acid sequence: CASSTRGSGYTF.

V usage is TRBV12-3 or TRBV12-4 and J usage is TRBJ2-7; D is possibly TRBD2 (5 bases). This CDR3 spans 13 amino acids. V lost 3 bases to trimming and J lost 5 bases, with 11 bases between them. CDR3 bases: TGTGCCAGCAGTTTTCGGGGTTATGACGAGCAGTACTTC. This gives the protein CASSFRGYDEQYF.

The chain employs TRBV5-1 and TRBJ1-1; 10 positions match TRBD1. CDR3 length: 14 residues. V dropped 6 bases and J dropped 3; count of bases not matched to a gene: 5. Germline V CDR1 and CDR2: SGHRS, YFSETQ. The CDR3 loop reads CASMSGQGDTEAFF. The CDR3 DNA reads TGCGCCAGCATGTCCGGACAGGGGGACACTGAAGCTTTCTTT.

This clone showed up just a few times. The genes are TRBV18 and TRBJ2-2; 13 bases map to TRBD2. This CDR3 is built from 15 residues. Unmatched junction bases numbered 4, after V lost 3 bases and J lost 9 bases. Looked up from germline, CDR1 is KGHSH and CDR2 is LQKENI. As DNA, the CDR3 is TGTGCCAGCTCACCTGGGACTAGCGGGAACTGGGAGCTGTTTTTT. Translated, it gives CASSPGTSGNWELFF. The whole variable domain, filled in from reference TRBV18 and TRBJ2-2, reads NAGVMQNPRHLVRRRGQEARLRCSPMKGHSHVYWYRQLPEEGLKFMVYLQKENIIDESGMPKERFSAEFPKEGPSILRIQQVVRGDSAAYFCASSPGTSGNWELFFGEGSRLTVL.

The genes are TRBV25-1 and TRBJ1-6; no reliable D call. Trimming cost V 1 base and J 8 bases, with 6 bases left between them. This CDR3 has 13 residues. Germline CDR1 and CDR2: MGHDK and SYGVNS. In nucleotides, the CDR3 is TGTGCCAGCAGTGAATCCCCAGATTCACCCCTCCACTTT. It codes for CASSESPDSPLHF.

The chain recombines TRBV29-1 with TRBJ2-1; 8 nucleotides align to TRBD1. Looked up from germline, CDR1 is SQVTM and CDR2 is ANQGSEA. V shed 6 bases, J shed 8 bases, and the junction held 6 bases outside the gene matches. There are 12 residues in the CDR3. The CDR3 protein is CSVTGTGDEQFF. The DNA for the CDR3 is TGCAGCGTAACCGGGACAGGAGATGAGCAGTTCTTC.

V and J are TRBV29-1 and TRBJ2-3; TRBD2 matches 10 bases. CDR3 size: 16 residues. J was trimmed by 0 bases and V by 7 bases; bases with no gene match: 10. Germline lookup yields CDR1 SQVTM and CDR2 ANQGSEA. The CDR3 DNA follows: TGCAGCGCTCGGACTCAACTAGCGGGGAGCACAGATACGCAGTATTTT. It encodes CSARTQLAGSTDTQYF.

The DNA of the CDR3 is TGTGCCAGCAGCCCCCGTGGACAGGAGAACAATGAGCAGTTCTTC. As protein: CASSPRGQENNEQFF. V usage is TRBV7-9 and J usage is TRBJ2-1; TRBD1 agrees at 7 bases. This CDR3 region has 15 residues. Germline V CDR1 and CDR2: SEHNR, FQNEAQ (reference sequence). Trimming removed 5 bases from V and 5 bases from J; junction bases left unmatched: 9.

The CDR3 protein is CASSYPGHSNTEAFF. The CDR3 DNA reads TGTGCCAGCAGTTATCCGGGACACTCGAACACTGAAGCTTTCTTT. V usage is TRBV6-2 or TRBV6-3 and J usage is TRBJ1-1, with a tentative D call TRBD1 (6 bases). V lost 3 bases and J 1 base, leaving 12 bases between the germline ends. The CDR3 has 15 residues. CDR1 is MNHEY, CDR2 SVGEGT, per germline.

This chain connects TRBV27 to TRBJ1-5; TRBD1 is a possible D gene (5 bases). The V end was cut by 0 bases, the J end by 6 bases, with 9 bases between. From germline, CDR1 is MNHEY and CDR2 SMNVEV (reference sequence). This CDR3 comprises 14 residues. CDR3 nucleotides: TGTGCCAGCAGTTTATCTGTGGGGGGTCAGCCCCAGCATTTT. It is translated as CASSLSVGGQPQHF.

A single count supports this clone. This chain links TRBV30 with TRBJ2-2; D perhaps matches TRBD1 (5 bases). V lost 0 bases to trimming and J lost 3 bases, with 11 bases between them. The germline gives CDR1 GTSNPN, CDR2 SVGIG (reference sequence). The CDR3 sequence is 15 residues long. CDR3 residues: CAWSVRGRDTGELFF. As DNA, the CDR3 is TGTGCCTGGAGTGTACGAGGCAGGGACACCGGGGAGCTGTTTTTT.

The rearrangement links TRBV6-5 to TRBJ2-7; TRBD1 agrees at 7 bases. The CDR3 loop spans 14 amino acids. CDR1 is MNHEY, CDR2 SVGAGI, per germline. Losses at the gene ends were 6 bases for V and 1 base for J; bases not matched to a gene: 6. The CDR3 DNA sequence: TGTGCCAGCAGAAGGACAGGAGGATCCTACGAGCAGTACTTC. Its protein product is CASRRTGGSYEQYF.

The chain joins TRBV5-6 to TRBJ1-1; 8 bases agree with TRBD1. V shed 0 bases, J shed 6 bases, and the junction held 4 bases outside the gene matches. The germline gives CDR1 SGHDT, CDR2 YYEEEE. This CDR3 region has 14 residues. As DNA, the CDR3 is TGTGCCAGCAGCTTGGTGGACAGGGAGGCTGAAGCTTTCTTT. Its protein is CASSLVDREAEAFF. The full variable domain, its missing parts supplied by reference TRBV5-6 and TRBJ1-1, is DAGVTQSPTHLIKTRGQQVTLRCSPKSGHDTVSWYQQALGQGPQFIFQYYEEEERQRGNFPDRFSGHQFPNYSSELNVNALLLGDSALYLCASSLVDREAEAFFGQGTRLTVV.